This is a list of T cell receptor beta chains from one sample in a study of CD8 T cells in ankylosing spondylitis. TCRdb re-derived calls from the 5' RACE reads in MiXCR, one entry per CDR3 protein. The table records roughly 670,000 distinct CDR3 sequences, around 17% of them present only once. The sequenced sample consisted of blood, either unsorted or a sorted T cell fraction (not recorded which). These receptors were obtained from a male donor with ankylosing spondylitis. Each CDR3 is given with its conserved first and last residue. D genes are given only for firm matches. Size is omitted from some rows. Given values are once, few, many or a class for expanded clones.

d_call	v_call	j_call	clone_size	cdr3_nt	cdr3_aa
TRBD2	TRBV20-1	TRBJ2-7	.	TGCAGTGCACCCCCCGGGACTAGCGGGAATACCTACGAGCAGTACTTC	CSAPPGTSGNTYEQYF
TRBD2	TRBV13	TRBJ2-7	.	TGTGCCAGCAGCCACACCCGACGGCGGCTAGCGGCCTCCTACGAGCAGTACTTC	CASSHTRRRLAASYEQYF
TRBD2	TRBV10-3	TRBJ2-7	few	TGTGCCATCAGTGCGCTAGCGGGCCCCTACGAGCAGTACTTC	CAISALAGPYEQYF
.	TRBV19	TRBJ1-5	few	TGTGCCACCACGGAGGGGTACACAGCCCGCAATCAGCCCCAGCATTTT	CATTEGYTARNQPQHF
TRBD1	TRBV18	TRBJ2-7	.	TGTGCCAGCTCACCGGCGCCGGGACAGGGTTTAACCGAGCAGTACTTC	CASSPAPGQGLTEQYF
.	TRBV28	TRBJ2-2	few	TGTGCCAGCATGGACGGCCGGACCGGGGAGCTGTTTTTT	CASMDGRTGELFF
.	TRBV24-1	TRBJ2-5	few	TGTGCCACCAGTGATCGACTAGGTGGGGGGGAGACCCAGTACTTC	CATSDRLGGGETQYF
.	TRBV6-6	TRBJ2-7	few	TGTGCCAGCCGGGAGACGTACGAGCAGTACTTC	CASRETYEQYF
TRBD2	TRBV11-3	TRBJ2-3	few	TGTGCCAGCAGCTTAGCAGCGGGGGCGACAGATACGCAGTATTTT	CASSLAAGATDTQYF
TRBD2	TRBV18	TRBJ2-5	.	TGTGCCAGCTCGAGCCGACTAGCGGGTTCCCGGGCCCAGTACTTC	CASSSRLAGSRAQYF
.	TRBV7-2	TRBJ2-1	many	TGTGCCAGCAGCTTGGGAAAGGGACATGAGCAGTTCTTC	CASSLGKGHEQFF
.	TRBV5-1	TRBJ2-5	.	TGCGCCAGCAGCCTCTTATTGGAAGGGGAGACCCAGTACTTC	CASSLLLEGETQYF
.	TRBV21-1	TRBJ2-7	.	TGTGCCAGCAGCAAAGGGACCGGGTTGGGGAGAACCCGCTACGAGCAGTACTTC	CASSKGTGLGRTRYEQYF
.	TRBV2	TRBJ1-4	.	TGTGCCAGCAGTGTCGGGATGATGAGTGAAAAACTGTTTTTT	CASSVGMMSEKLFF
.	TRBV4-2	TRBJ2-1	few	TGTGCCAGCAGCCAAGGGTTGGGCACGCTATACAATGAGCAGTTCTTC	CASSQGLGTLYNEQFF
.	TRBV10-3	TRBJ2-7	.	TGTGCCACCTTTTCCAACTACGAGCAGTACTTC	CATFSNYEQYF
.	TRBV6-2/TRBV6-3	TRBJ2-7	few	TGTGCCAGCAGTCCTAGCGTGGCCTCCTACGAGCAGTACTTC	CASSPSVASYEQYF
TRBD1	TRBV18	TRBJ2-7	few	TGTGCCAGCTCACCATGGGGGACAGGGAGGCAGGAGCAGTACTTC	CASSPWGTGRQEQYF
TRBD2	TRBV3-1	TRBJ2-3	.	TGTGCCAGCAGCCAAGATCAATGGGAGCGGGGGACAGATACGCAGTATTTT	CASSQDQWERGTDTQYF
.	TRBV4-1	TRBJ2-1	few	TGCGCCAGCAGCCAAGTCCATCTTATAGGACTCTCCTACAATGAGCAGTTCTTC	CASSQVHLIGLSYNEQFF
TRBD1	TRBV19	TRBJ1-5	.	TGTGCCAGTTCGGACAGGGCCTATAGCAATCAGCCCCAGCATTTT	CASSDRAYSNQPQHF
.	TRBV19	TRBJ2-4	.	TGTGCCAGTAGTTTGACAGGAATTCAGTACTTC	CASSLTGIQYF
.	TRBV7-2	TRBJ1-3	.	TGTGCCAGCAGCCGACACACGGCGTCTGGAAACACCATATATTTT	CASSRHTASGNTIYF
TRBD1	TRBV7-2	TRBJ2-7	.	TGTGCCAGCAGCCGACAGGGGGAGGGCGAGCAGTACTTC	CASSRQGEGEQYF
.	TRBV5-1	TRBJ2-7	.	TGCGCCAGCAGCTGGGATGGGCCCTACGAGCAGTACTTC	CASSWDGPYEQYF
TRBD2	TRBV4-1	TRBJ2-2	.	TGCGCCAGCAGCCAGCAGGGAGGGCCAAACACCGGGGAGCTGTTTTTT	CASSQQGGPNTGELFF
.	TRBV7-2	TRBJ2-3	few	TGTGCCAGCAGCGGAGGGGGACACCCGAGCACAGATACGCAGTATTTT	CASSGGGHPSTDTQYF
.	TRBV5-1	TRBJ2-7	many	TGCGCCAGCAAGCCCCGGGACACATCCTACGAGCAGTACTTC	CASKPRDTSYEQYF
.	TRBV24-1	TRBJ2-3	few	TGTGCCACCAGTGACCACAGGAGCTTCACAGATACGCAGTATTTT	CATSDHRSFTDTQYF
.	TRBV5-1	TRBJ2-6	.	TGCCCCAGCAGTGAGGGCTCCTCTGGGGCCAACGTCCTGACTTTC	CPSSEGSSGANVLTF
.	TRBV4-1	TRBJ2-7	.	TGCGCCAGCAGCCAAGAATATCGGGGCGCGTACGAGCAGTACTTC	CASSQEYRGAYEQYF
TRBD2	TRBV20-1	TRBJ2-5	few	TGCAGTGCCCAACTAGCGGGGGGACAAGAGACCCAGTACTTC	CSAQLAGGQETQYF
.	TRBV29-1	TRBJ2-7	few	TGCAGCGTTGATGGGCTTGACTCCTACGAGCAGTACTTC	CSVDGLDSYEQYF
.	TRBV5-1	TRBJ1-6	.	TGCGCCAGCAGGGGAGGGGCCTATAATTCACCCCTCCACTTT	CASRGGAYNSPLHF
TRBD1	TRBV6-1	TRBJ2-5	few	TGTGCCAGCAGGGGGACAGGGGGCGCGAGGGAAAAGGAGACCCAGTACTTC	CASRGTGGAREKETQYF
TRBD2	TRBV10-3	TRBJ2-3	.	TGTGCCATCAGTGAGTCGACTAGCGGGAGCACAGATACGCAGTATTTT	CAISESTSGSTDTQYF
.	TRBV5-6	TRBJ2-1	.	TGTGCCAGCAGCTTCAATATTAGGGGAGAGCAGTTCTTC	CASSFNIRGEQFF
TRBD2	TRBV20-1	TRBJ2-7	few	TGCAGTGCTAGAGACCAAGGGACTAGCGGCGACGAGCAGTACTTC	CSARDQGTSGDEQYF
.	TRBV6-5	TRBJ2-2	.	TGTGCCAGCAGTTACGTTGGGGAAGGGGAGCTGTTTTTT	CASSYVGEGELFF
.	TRBV27	TRBJ1-4	few	TGTGCCAGCAGTCCCTGGGGGCCTGAAAAACTGTTTTTT	CASSPWGPEKLFF
.	TRBV2	TRBJ1-1	.	TGTGCCAGCAGTGGGTCCTATTTCGGGGGCGCGGGAACTGAAGCTTTCTTT	CASSGSYFGGAGTEAFF